A single sample is the source of the 21 T cell receptor beta chains below, sequenced in a study of OX40 agonist ivuxolimab in advanced cancers. Sequencing used immunoSEQ multiplex PCR; TCRdb keeps in-frame clones, though not all of them. Here the sample spans approximately 77,000 clones, 85% to 95% being singletons. The source was CD4+ or CD8+ T cells sorted from blood, collected in a trial of the OX40 agonist ivuxolimab. These receptors were taken from an adult with an advanced solid tumor such as melanoma, head and neck, liver or kidney cancer.

The CDR3 region has the DNA TGCAGCGTCCTAGGACTAGCGGGAAATGAGCAGTTCTTC. It encodes CSVLGLAGNEQFF. The rearrangement links TRBV29-1 to TRBJ2-1; 12 bases match TRBD2. Trimming took 6 bases from V and 7 from J; bases not matched to a gene: 4. Germline CDR1 SQVTM, CDR2 ANQGSEA. This CDR3 spans 13 amino acids.

This chain links TRBV6-1 with TRBJ2-7, with a weak D call TRBD2 (6 bases). The CDR3 runs 14 residues. Deletions cut 1 base from V and 2 bases from J, with 9 bases between. Germline V gene sequence: CDR1 MNHNS, CDR2 SASEGT. CDR3 DNA: TGTGCCAGCAGTGAAGGAGGGGAGGCCTACGAGCAGTACTTC. Translating gives CASSEGGEAYEQYF.

The chain joins TRBV28 to TRBJ1-5, with D unresolved. Germline CDR1 reads MDHEN; CDR2 reads SYDVKM. V lost 7 bases to trimming and J lost 5 bases, with 18 bases between them. The CDR3 runs 15 residues. Here the CDR3 reads CASTPQNHEDQPQHF. In DNA, the CDR3 is TGTGCCAGCACGCCACAAAATCATGAGGATCAGCCCCAGCATTTT.

The chain joins TRBV5-4 to TRBJ2-1; unclear D gene. Trimming shortened V by 0 bases and J by 13 bases, and 11 bases separated the two germline ends. CDR1 is SGHNT and CDR2 is YYREEE in the germline V gene (reference sequence). There are 12 residues in the CDR3. The CDR3 nucleotides read TGTGCCAGCAGCTTGGAGAGAACCGAACAGTTCTTC. The encoded protein is CASSLERTEQFF.

This chain uses TRBV27 with TRBJ2-7, with D tentatively TRBD2 (6 bases). V lost 3 bases, J lost 3 bases, and 12 bases lay in between. The CDR3 totals 14 residues. Germline lookup yields CDR1 MNHEY and CDR2 SMNVEV (reference sequence). The chain's CDR3 is CASSFRGSLYEQYF. The CDR3, as DNA: TGTGCCAGCAGTTTTCGGGGGTCCCTCTACGAGCAGTACTTC.

This chain connects TRBV7-3 to TRBJ2-3; D remains unclear. The CDR3 extends over 12 amino acids. CDR1 SGHTA and CDR2 FQGTGA come from the germline V gene. Trimming took 5 bases from V and 3 from J, leaving 6 bases between them. This chain's CDR3 is CASSQGTDTQYF. The CDR3 region has the DNA TGTGCCAGCAGCCAAGGGACAGATACGCAGTATTTT.

V gene TRBV7-9 combines with J gene TRBJ2-5, with D perhaps matching TRBD1 or TRBD2 (5 bases each). Looked up from germline, CDR1 is SEHNR and CDR2 is FQNEAQ (reference sequence). Trimming removed 2 bases from V and 11 bases from J, with 15 bases in between. The CDR3 covers 13 residues. The CDR3 protein is CASSLLGAGEQYF. The CDR3 DNA reads as TGTGCCAGCAGCTTACTAGGGGCCGGGGAGCAGTACTTC.

This clone was observed once. This chain connects TRBV5-5 to TRBJ2-5, with D possibly being TRBD1 or TRBD2 (5 bases each). The CDR3 runs to 14 residues. V shed 4 bases and J shed 3 bases, with 13 bases lying between them. From germline, CDR1 is SGHKS and CDR2 YYEKEE (reference sequence). CDR3 coding DNA: TGTGCCAGCAGCCTTACCGGGGCAAAAGAGACCCAGTACTTC. It specifies CASSLTGAKETQYF.

V usage is TRBV15 and J usage is TRBJ2-7; 9 positions agree with TRBD1. Germline loops: CDR1 LNHNV, CDR2 YYDKDF (reference sequence). Trimming took 0 bases from V and 3 from J; bases not matched to a gene: 6. This CDR3 contains 16 residues. CDR3 residues: CATSREGTGTLYEQYF. In DNA form, the CDR3 reads TGTGCCACCAGCAGAGAAGGGACAGGGACCCTCTACGAGCAGTACTTC.

CDR3 nucleotide sequence: TGTGCCAGCAGCGTGTTCACAGGGGCCGGAAACACCATATATTTT. It translates to CASSVFTGAGNTIYF. This chain uses TRBV9 with TRBJ1-3; 7 bases agree with TRBD1. Germline CDR1 is SGDLS and CDR2 is YYNGEE. V dropped 2 bases and J dropped 4; count of bases not matched to a gene: 6. The CDR3 spans 15 residues.

The chain uses TRBV7-9 and TRBJ1-1, with 9 bases fitting TRBD1. Unmatched junction bases numbered 22, after V lost 4 bases and J lost 7 bases. Germline V gene sequence: CDR1 SEHNR, CDR2 FQNEAQ (reference sequence). The CDR3 sequence is 19 residues long. CDR3 nucleotide sequence: TGTGCCAGCAGCTCAACGAATTCCCTCTCCCGGGACAGGGATGTTGAAGCTTTCTTT. The encoded protein is CASSSTNSLSRDRDVEAFF. Complete variable domain (other parts from reference TRBV7-9 and TRBJ1-1): DTGVSQNPRHKITKRGQNVTFRCDPISEHNRLYWYRQTLGQGPEFLTYFQNEAQLEKSRLLSDRFSAERPKGSFSTLEIQRTEQGDSAMYLCASSSTNSLSRDRDVEAFFGQGTRLTVV.

The rearrangement joins TRBV5-6 to TRBJ2-7; no clear D gene. This CDR3 spans 13 amino acids. Germline V gene data show CDR1 as SGHDT and CDR2 as YYEEEE. V was clipped by 4 bases and J by 3 bases, with 11 bases between them. The DNA of the CDR3 is TGTGCCAGCAGCCCTAGTTACGGCTACGAGCAGTACTTC. Its translation is CASSPSYGYEQYF.

The CDR3 DNA reads TGCAGCGTTGAAGGTCCAGGGTCTGGCTACACCTTC. Encoded protein: CSVEGPGSGYTF. V and J are TRBV29-1 and TRBJ1-2; D is possibly TRBD1 (5 bases). The CDR3 length is 12 residues. Germline CDR1 reads SQVTM; CDR2 reads ANQGSEA. With 1 base removed from V and 7 bases from J, the gap between germline ends came to 10 bases.

J is TRBJ2-7 and V is TRBV27; D might be TRBD2 (5 bases). Germline V gives CDR1 MNHEY, CDR2 SMNVEV (reference sequence). The CDR3 is 16 residues long. Trimming removed 1 base from V and 1 base from J, with 14 bases in between. The DNA of the CDR3 is TGTGCCAGCAGTTTATTAGGTTTGGGAGTATCCTACGAGCAGTACTTC. Translated, it gives CASSLLGLGVSYEQYF.

This clone was seen a single time. This chain joins TRBV2 and TRBJ1-2; D gene unclear. Germline V gives CDR1 SNHLY, CDR2 FYNNEI. The CDR3 loop spans 14 amino acids. The V and J ends lost 9 bases and 1 base respectively, with 15 bases between them. CDR3 DNA: TGTGCCAGAGTAAGGGAGAACTATAACTATGGCTACACCTTC. As protein: CARVRENYNYGYTF.

In its sample, this clone was seen once. This chain uses TRBV13 with TRBJ2-7; no reliable D call. This CDR3 has 14 amino acids. Germline CDR1 PRHDT, CDR2 FYEKMQ (reference sequence). The ends were cut back, 5 bases at V and 0 bases at J, with 11 bases in the middle. The CDR3 nucleotides are TGTGCCAGCAGCCATGCAGTTATCTCCTACGAGCAGTACTTC. Its translation is CASSHAVISYEQYF.

This chain joins TRBV6-5 and TRBJ1-6; D possibly corresponds to TRBD1 (6 bases). V lost 6 bases and J lost 9, with 15 bases in between. Germline loops: CDR1 MNHEY, CDR2 SVGAGI. The CDR3 has 14 amino acids. The CDR3 region has the DNA TGTGCCAGCAGGTTACAGGGAGATGGTTCACCCCTCCACTTT. Translating gives CASRLQGDGSPLHF.

This clone showed up just once. The chain has TRBV10-3 and TRBJ2-3; 12 bases are shared with TRBD2. The CDR3 is 15 residues long. Germline V gene data show CDR1 as ENHRY and CDR2 as SYGVKD. Trimming removed 5 bases from V and 2 bases from J; junction bases left unmatched: 2. This chain's CDR3 is CAISRLAGDTDTQYF. DNA for the CDR3: TGTGCCATCAGTCGACTAGCGGGGGACACAGATACGCAGTATTTT.

The chain's CDR3 is CASSHGTGGYQPQHF. CDR3 DNA sequence: TGTGCCAGCAGCCATGGGACAGGGGGTTATCAGCCCCAGCATTTT. The chain is built from TRBV11-2 and TRBJ1-5, with 11 nucleotides matching TRBD1. CDR3 length equals 15 residues. The V and J ends lost 5 bases and 5 bases, in that order; junction bases with no gene match: 5. The germline CDR1 and CDR2 sequences are SGHAT and FQNNGV.

The rearrangement uses TRBV4-1 and TRBJ1-1; D unresolved. The ends were cut back, 4 bases at V and 10 bases at J, with 22 bases in the middle. Germline V gene lookup returns CDR1 MGHRA and CDR2 YSYEKL. This CDR3 region has 15 residues. The CDR3 loop is CASSPSWGAGDGAFF. The CDR3 coding sequence is TGCGCCAGCAGCCCGAGCTGGGGAGCCGGAGACGGAGCTTTCTTT.

The V call is TRBV10-3, the J call TRBJ1-1, with D possibly being TRBD1 (6 bases). This CDR3 region has 13 residues. Germline assignment: CDR1 ENHRY and CDR2 SYGVKD. V lost 6 bases to trimming and J lost 1 base, with 9 bases between them. The chain's CDR3 is CAIRPGQNTEAFF. CDR3 coding DNA: TGTGCCATCAGGCCGGGACAGAACACTGAAGCTTTCTTT.